The 19 T cell receptor beta chains below were found in one sample sequenced in a study of T cells in Graves' hyperthyroidism and ophthalmopathy. It was RNA transcripts that yielded the amplified TCR beta CDR3 regions. The HTBI primer set was used in a first-round RT-PCR of the TCR CDR3. One entry per CDR3 protein results from TCRdb running MiXCR on the multiplex PCR reads. The data hold approximately 400,000 distinct CDR3 sequences, with about 14% observed a single time. The sequencing input was blood. These TCRs come from a man aged 25 to 40 with Graves' hyperthyroidism that later progressed to Graves' ophthalmopathy.

This clonotype was picked up many times. The V gene is TRBV20-1, the J gene TRBJ1-1; no definite D call. Per germline, CDR1 DFQATT and CDR2 SNEGSKA (reference sequence). V gave up 3 bases and J gave up 1 base, with 6 bases separating them. The CDR3 is 12 amino acids. DNA of the CDR3: TGCAGTGCTAGCACACGGAACACTGAAGCTTTCTTT. It translates to CSASTRNTEAFF.

This clonotype was counted a few times. This chain uses TRBV4-1 with TRBJ2-5; D might be TRBD2 (6 bases). The CDR3 sequence is 15 residues long. Trimming removed 0 bases from V and 5 bases from J, with 13 bases in between. Germline lookup yields CDR1 MGHRA and CDR2 YSYEKL. The CDR3 DNA reads TGCGCCAGCAGCCAAGATCGGGGGTCGGGGGAGACCCAGTACTTC. Translated: CASSQDRGSGETQYF.

This clonotype was counted many times. V and J are TRBV7-8 and TRBJ1-2, with 10 bases identical to TRBD1. V shed 1 base and J 3 bases; nucleotides not matched to a gene: 5. This CDR3 has 16 residues. Per germline, CDR1 SGHVS and CDR2 FQNEAQ. Here the CDR3 reads CASSLEGTGDYYGYTF. The CDR3 region has the DNA TGTGCCAGCAGCTTAGAGGGGACAGGGGACTACTATGGCTACACCTTC.

Of note for this clonotype: An end of the junction does not agree with germline; a read error may underlie this. This chain connects TRBV5-1 to TRBJ2-7; tentative D call: TRBD2 (5 bases). The CDR3 sequence is 14 residues long. Germline-derived CDR1 and CDR2 are SGHRS and YFSETQ. The CDR3 DNA reads TGCGCCAGCAGCTTGTACAGTGAGGGCTACGAGCAGTGCTTC. Translated: CASSLYSEGYEQCF.

The V and J genes are TRBV5-5 and TRBJ2-2; D is unresolved. Trimming removed 3 bases from V and 0 bases from J, with 12 bases in between. There are 16 residues in the CDR3. Germline CDR1 and CDR2: SGHKS and YYEKEE (reference sequence). In nucleotides, the CDR3 is TGTGCCAGCAGCTCCCAGAGTGCCGCGAACACCGGGGAGCTGTTTTTT. It is translated as CASSSQSAANTGELFF.

This chain links TRBV28 with TRBJ2-4; TRBD2 might be the D (6 bases). Between the trimmed V and J ends, which lost 3 bases and 0 bases, there was a span of 9 bases. Looked up from germline, CDR1 is MDHEN and CDR2 is SYDVKM. The CDR3 totals 15 residues. CDR3 amino acids: CASSFGLTAKNIQYF. CDR3 DNA: TGTGCCAGCAGTTTCGGACTAACAGCCAAAAACATTCAGTACTTC.

This clonotype was seen repeatedly, ten times or more. V usage is TRBV28 and J usage is TRBJ2-7; TRBD2 might be the D (5 bases). Germline V gene data show CDR1 as MDHEN and CDR2 as SYDVKM. The CDR3 has 14 amino acids. The V gene lost 5 bases and the J gene lost 1 base, with 12 bases spanning the gap. The CDR3 DNA reads as TGTGCCAGCAGTAAGACTGGGAGTTCCTACGAGCAGTACTTC. Amino acid sequence: CASSKTGSSYEQYF. Supplemented by reference TRBV28 and TRBJ2-7, the full variable domain reads DVKVTQSSRYLVKRTGEKVFLECVQDMDHENMFWYRQDPGLGLRLIYFSYDVKMKEKGDIPEGYSVSREKKERFSLILESASTNQTSMYLCASSKTGSSYEQYFGPGTRLTVT.

The chain recombines TRBV24-1 with TRBJ2-2; 9 positions agree with TRBD1. The V gene's germline CDR1 is KGHDR and CDR2 SFDVKD. The CDR3 runs 15 residues. Germline trimming cut 4 bases from V and 7 bases from J; bases unmatched to any gene: 6. CDR3 in amino acids: CATSDPQGARGELFF. DNA for the CDR3: TGTGCCACCAGTGACCCACAGGGGGCGCGCGGGGAGCTGTTTTTT.

As regards this clonotype: A single base separates this from a much larger clone, so it may be a read error. This chain joins TRBV11-3 and TRBJ2-1; 8 bases fit TRBD2. Germline V gene lookup returns CDR1 SGHNT and CDR2 YENEEA. CDR3 length: 16 residues. This CDR3 is CASSLRGASSYNEHFF. The CDR3 nucleotides are TGTGCCAGCAGCTTGCGGGGGGCGAGCTCCTACAATGAGCACTTCTTC.

This clonotype was recorded at least ten times. The chain carries TRBV11-2 and TRBJ1-1; D is unclear. The V end was cut by 5 bases, the J end by 6 bases, with 13 bases between. Germline V gene sequence: CDR1 SGHAT, CDR2 FQNNGV. This CDR3 is built from 13 residues. CDR3 in DNA: TGTGCCAGCAGCCCACTAAGGTCCCCTGAAGCTTTCTTT. Amino acids: CASSPLRSPEAFF.

Many counts were recorded for this clonotype. The chain employs TRBV6-1 and TRBJ1-2, with 7 bases matching TRBD1. CDR1 and CDR2 from the germline V gene are MNHNS and SASEGT. The length of the CDR3 is 12 residues. The trim removed 7 bases at V and 6 bases at J, leaving 5 bases unmatched. The CDR3 reads CASKDRYNGYTF. CDR3 in DNA: TGTGCCAGCAAGGACAGGTATAATGGCTACACCTTC.

The table lists this clonotype with a few counts. The chain has TRBV9 and TRBJ2-5; D tentatively reads TRBD1 or TRBD2 (5 bases each). This CDR3 comprises 16 residues. V lost 0 bases and J 2 bases, leaving 14 bases between the germline ends. Germline V gene sequence: CDR1 SGDLS, CDR2 YYNGEE. The CDR3 spells CASSVGSGTHQETQYF. The CDR3 DNA reads TGTGCCAGCAGCGTAGGGTCCGGGACCCATCAAGAGACCCAGTACTTC.

This chain joins TRBV3-1 and TRBJ2-7; no reliable D call. Trimming cost V 2 bases and J 3 bases, with 11 bases left between them. Germline values: CDR1 LGHDT, CDR2 YNNKEL (reference sequence). The CDR3 has 14 amino acids. The CDR3 sequence is CASSQSTLSYEQYF. Written as DNA, the CDR3 is TGTGCCAGCAGCCAATCAACGCTTAGCTACGAGCAGTACTTC.

This clonotype was picked up a small number of times. The J gene is TRBJ2-6, the V gene TRBV7-9; TRBD1 or TRBD2 may be the D gene (6 bases each). Germline CDR1 SEHNR, CDR2 FQNEAQ (reference sequence). Trimming cost V 4 bases and J 2 bases, with 15 bases left between them. The CDR3 runs 17 residues. CDR3 nucleotides: TGTGCCAGCAGCTCCTTAGGGGGGTTGGCTGGGGCCAACGTCCTGACTTTC. Residues: CASSSLGGLAGANVLTF. The complete variable domain, with remaining parts taken from reference TRBV7-9 and TRBJ2-6, reads DTGVSQNPRHKITKRGQNVTFRCDPISEHNRLYWYRQTLGQGPEFLTYFQNEAQLEKSRLLSDRFSAERPKGSFSTLEIQRTEQGDSAMYLCASSSLGGLAGANVLTFGAGSRLTVL.

This clonotype showed up many times. This chain links TRBV7-9 with TRBJ1-1; TRBD1 aligns across 7 bases. The trim removed 8 bases at V and 2 bases at J, leaving 14 bases unmatched. This CDR3 region has 16 residues. The V gene's germline CDR1 is SEHNR and CDR2 FQNEAQ (reference sequence). The CDR3 DNA reads TGTGCCAGCCTAGGGGGAGGGGGCGCGACAAACACTGAAGCTTTCTTT. This sequence encodes CASLGGGGATNTEAFF.

This chain uses TRBV18 with TRBJ2-3, with TRBD2 matching over 8 bases. With V trimmed by 2 bases and J by 7 bases, 11 bases remained unmatched. Germline CDR1 and CDR2: KGHSH and LQKENI. This CDR3 region has 16 residues. This chain's CDR3 is CASSPKAGLDLNTQYF. The CDR3 nucleotides are TGTGCCAGCTCACCAAAGGCGGGACTAGACTTAAATACGCAGTATTTT.

This clonotype was counted ten times or more. The chain carries TRBV28 and TRBJ1-6; D uncertain. The CDR3 contains 13 residues. CDR1 MDHEN and CDR2 SYDVKM come from the germline V gene. V was trimmed by 6 bases and J by 5 bases, leaving 8 bases between them. In nucleotides, the CDR3 is TGTGCCAGCAGCCTACAAAATAATTCACCCCTCCACTTT. Protein: CASSLQNNSPLHF.

This clonotype was counted ten times or more. This chain links TRBV15 with TRBJ1-5, with D possibly TRBD1 on 6 matching bases. Germline V CDR1 and CDR2: LNHNV, YYDKDF (reference sequence). V lost 0 bases and J lost 4, with 13 bases in between. This CDR3 is 16 amino acids long. CDR3 coding DNA: TGTGCCACCAGCAGAGATCTCAGGGGCGGGAATCAGCCCCAGCATTTT. As protein: CATSRDLRGGNQPQHF. Variable domain in full (rest from reference TRBV15 and TRBJ1-5): DAMVIQNPRYQVTQFGKPVTLSCSQTLNHNVMYWYQQKSSQAPKLLFHYYDKDFNNEADTPDNFQSRRPNTSFCFLDIRSPGLGDTAMYLCATSRDLRGGNQPQHFGDGTRLSIL.

The rearrangement links TRBV25-1 to TRBJ1-1; D perhaps matches TRBD1 (6 bases). Trimming shortened V by 5 bases and J by 11 bases, and 18 bases separated the two germline ends. The CDR3 totals 13 residues. The germline CDR1 and CDR2 sequences are MGHDK and SYGVNS. CDR3 coding DNA: TGTGCCAGCAGTTTACAGGGCGGGTTGGGGGCTTTCTTT. Protein product: CASSLQGGLGAFF.